This entry concerns a single T cell receptor (beta chain). Its antigen is not known. Repertoires were generated with immunoSEQ multiplex PCR, while TCRdb's copy carries only in-frame clones and drops some. The sample yields some 25,000 clones, about 62% seen once. Treatment here: treatment-naive control, cytoreductive nephrectomy. This sample is drawn from a study of radiation and T cells in renal cell carcinoma. Findings of the study overall: Irradiated tumors held more dominant CDR3 motifs than control tumors.

The sequenced sample was tumor tissue, obtained from a patient whose treatment was nephrectomy without radiotherapy. This TCR was recovered from a man aged 35-49 years with renal cell carcinoma.

This CDR3 reads CASTRTQGVPYEQYF. CDR3 nucleotide sequence: TGTGCCAGCACCCGTACACAGGGAGTTCCCTACGAGCAGTACTTC. The chain employs TRBV27 and TRBJ2-7; a weak D match, TRBD1 (6 bases). Germline V gives CDR1 MNHEY, CDR2 SMNVEV (reference sequence). Trimming pared 7 bases from V and 2 bases from J, leaving 18 bases between. CDR3 length equals 15 residues.